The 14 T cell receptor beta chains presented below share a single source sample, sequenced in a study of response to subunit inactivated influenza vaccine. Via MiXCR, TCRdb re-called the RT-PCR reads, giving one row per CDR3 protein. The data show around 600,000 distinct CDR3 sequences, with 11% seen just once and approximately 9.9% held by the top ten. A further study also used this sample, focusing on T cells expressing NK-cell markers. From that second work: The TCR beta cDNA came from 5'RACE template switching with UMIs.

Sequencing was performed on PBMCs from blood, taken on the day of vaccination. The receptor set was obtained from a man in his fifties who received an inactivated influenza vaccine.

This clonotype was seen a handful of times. In nucleotides, the CDR3 is TGTGCCAGCAGCCCCGGACCTCGCTCAATGTTTTTT. This sequence encodes CASSPGPRSMFF. The V call is TRBV28, the J call TRBJ1-4; D not certain. V lost 6 bases to trimming and J lost 15 bases, with 17 bases between them. The CDR3 is 12 amino acids. Germline V gene data show CDR1 as MDHEN and CDR2 as SYDVKM.

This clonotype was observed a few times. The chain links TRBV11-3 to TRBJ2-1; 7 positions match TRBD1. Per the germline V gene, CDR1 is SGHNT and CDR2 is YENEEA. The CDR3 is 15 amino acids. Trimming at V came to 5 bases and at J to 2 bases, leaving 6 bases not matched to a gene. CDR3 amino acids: CASSHRDSAYNEQFF. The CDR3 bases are TGTGCCAGCAGCCACCGGGACAGTGCCTACAATGAGCAGTTCTTC.

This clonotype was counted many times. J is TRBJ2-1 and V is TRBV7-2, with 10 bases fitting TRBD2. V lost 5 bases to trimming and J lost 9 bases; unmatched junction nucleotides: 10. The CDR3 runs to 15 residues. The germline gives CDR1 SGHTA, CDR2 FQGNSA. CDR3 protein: CASSAPSGSGSEQFF. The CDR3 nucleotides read TGTGCCAGCAGCGCCCCTAGCGGGAGCGGAAGTGAGCAGTTCTTC.

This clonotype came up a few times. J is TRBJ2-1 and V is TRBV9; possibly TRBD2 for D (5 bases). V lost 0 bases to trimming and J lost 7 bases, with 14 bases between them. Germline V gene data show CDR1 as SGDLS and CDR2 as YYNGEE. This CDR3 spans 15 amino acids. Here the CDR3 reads CASSVDSGWSNEQFF. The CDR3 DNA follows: TGTGCCAGCAGCGTAGACAGCGGATGGAGTAATGAGCAGTTCTTC.

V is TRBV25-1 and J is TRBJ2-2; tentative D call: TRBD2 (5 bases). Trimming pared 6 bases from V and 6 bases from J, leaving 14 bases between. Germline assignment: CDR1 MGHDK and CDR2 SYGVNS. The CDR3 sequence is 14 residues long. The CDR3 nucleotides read TGTGCCAGCAGCGCTACCGCCGGGGCCGGGGAGCTGTTTTTT. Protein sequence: CASSATAGAGELFF.

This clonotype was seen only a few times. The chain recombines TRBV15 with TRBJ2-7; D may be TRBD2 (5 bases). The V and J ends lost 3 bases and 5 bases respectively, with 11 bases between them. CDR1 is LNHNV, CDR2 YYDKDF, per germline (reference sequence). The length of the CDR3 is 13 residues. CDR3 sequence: CATSSGLGNEQYF. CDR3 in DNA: TGTGCCACCAGCAGTGGACTGGGCAACGAGCAGTACTTC.

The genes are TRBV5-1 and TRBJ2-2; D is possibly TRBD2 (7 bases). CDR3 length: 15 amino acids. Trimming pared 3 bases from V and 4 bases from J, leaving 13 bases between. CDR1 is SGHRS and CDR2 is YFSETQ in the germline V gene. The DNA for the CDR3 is TGCGCCAGCAGCTGGTCCGGGGGGCTCACCGGGGAGCTGTTTTTT. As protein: CASSWSGGLTGELFF.

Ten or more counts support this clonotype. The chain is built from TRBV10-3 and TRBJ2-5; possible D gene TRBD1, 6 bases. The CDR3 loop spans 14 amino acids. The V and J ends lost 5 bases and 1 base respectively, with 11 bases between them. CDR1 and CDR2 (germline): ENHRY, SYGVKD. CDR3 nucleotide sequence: TGTGCCATCAGTTCCCGGGACATCCAAGAGACCCAGTACTTC. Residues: CAISSRDIQETQYF.

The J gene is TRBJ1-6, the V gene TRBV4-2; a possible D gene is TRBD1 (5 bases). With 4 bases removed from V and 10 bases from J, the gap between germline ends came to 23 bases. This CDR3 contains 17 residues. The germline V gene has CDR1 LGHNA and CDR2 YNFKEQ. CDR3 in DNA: TGTGCCAGCAGCCCTTCCCGGATGACTCAGGGTGACTCACCCCTCCACTTT. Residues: CASSPSRMTQGDSPLHF.

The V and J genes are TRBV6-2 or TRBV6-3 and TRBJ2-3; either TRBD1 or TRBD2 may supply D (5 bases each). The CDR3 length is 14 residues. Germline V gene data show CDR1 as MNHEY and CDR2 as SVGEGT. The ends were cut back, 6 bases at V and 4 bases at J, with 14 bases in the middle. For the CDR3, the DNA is TGTGCCAGCAGATCCGTCAGAGGGGCAGATACGCAGTATTTT. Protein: CASRSVRGADTQYF.

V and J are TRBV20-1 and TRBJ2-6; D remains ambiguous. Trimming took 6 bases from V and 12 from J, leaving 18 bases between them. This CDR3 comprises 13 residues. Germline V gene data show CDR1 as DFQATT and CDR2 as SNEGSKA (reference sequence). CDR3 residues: CSASQPFPGVLTF. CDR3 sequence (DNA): TGCAGTGCCTCGCAGCCCTTTCCGGGCGTCCTGACTTTC.

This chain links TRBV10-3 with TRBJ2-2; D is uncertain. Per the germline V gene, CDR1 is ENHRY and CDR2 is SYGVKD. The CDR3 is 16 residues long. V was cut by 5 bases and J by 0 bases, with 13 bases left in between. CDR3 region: CAISYSISTNTGELFF. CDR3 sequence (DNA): TGTGCCATCAGTTACAGCATATCTACGAACACCGGGGAGCTGTTTTTT.

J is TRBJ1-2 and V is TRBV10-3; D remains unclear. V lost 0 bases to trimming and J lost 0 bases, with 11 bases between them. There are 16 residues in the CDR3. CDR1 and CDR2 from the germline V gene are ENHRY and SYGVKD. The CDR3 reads CAISESARPANYGYTF. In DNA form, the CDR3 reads TGTGCCATCAGTGAGTCCGCCAGGCCAGCTAACTATGGCTACACCTTC.

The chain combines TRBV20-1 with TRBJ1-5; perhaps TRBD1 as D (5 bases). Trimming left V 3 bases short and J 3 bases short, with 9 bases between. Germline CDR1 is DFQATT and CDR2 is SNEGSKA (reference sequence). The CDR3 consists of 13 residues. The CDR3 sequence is CSASLGDNQPQHF. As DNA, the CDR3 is TGCAGTGCTAGTTTGGGGGACAATCAGCCCCAGCATTTT.